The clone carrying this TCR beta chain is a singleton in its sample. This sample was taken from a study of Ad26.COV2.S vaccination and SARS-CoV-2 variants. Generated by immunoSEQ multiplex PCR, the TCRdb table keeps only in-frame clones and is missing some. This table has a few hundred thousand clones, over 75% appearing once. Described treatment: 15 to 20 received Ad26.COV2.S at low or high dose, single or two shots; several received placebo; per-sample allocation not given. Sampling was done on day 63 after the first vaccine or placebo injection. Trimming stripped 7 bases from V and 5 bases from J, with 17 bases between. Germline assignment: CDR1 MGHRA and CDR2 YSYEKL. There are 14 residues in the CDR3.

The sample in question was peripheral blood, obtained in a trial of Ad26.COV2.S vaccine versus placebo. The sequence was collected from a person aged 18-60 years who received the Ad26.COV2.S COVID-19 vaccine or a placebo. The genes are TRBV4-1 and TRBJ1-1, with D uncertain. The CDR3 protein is CASKRTGVVTEAFF. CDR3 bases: TGCGCCAGCAAACGGACGGGAGTTGTAACTGAAGCTTTCTTT.